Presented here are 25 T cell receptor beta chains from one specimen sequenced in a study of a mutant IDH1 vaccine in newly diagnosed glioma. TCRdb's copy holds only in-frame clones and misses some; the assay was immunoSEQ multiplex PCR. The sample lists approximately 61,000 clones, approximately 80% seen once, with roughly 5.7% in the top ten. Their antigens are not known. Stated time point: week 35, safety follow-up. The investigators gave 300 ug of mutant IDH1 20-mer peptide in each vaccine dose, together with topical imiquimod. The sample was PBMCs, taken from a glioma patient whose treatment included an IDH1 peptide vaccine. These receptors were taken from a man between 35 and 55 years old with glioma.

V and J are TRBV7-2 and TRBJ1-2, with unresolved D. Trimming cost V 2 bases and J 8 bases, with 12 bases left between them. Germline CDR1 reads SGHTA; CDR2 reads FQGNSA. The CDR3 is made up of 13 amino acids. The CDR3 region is CASSLIPGAGYTF. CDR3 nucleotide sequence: TGTGCCAGCAGCTTAATACCGGGTGCGGGCTACACCTTC.

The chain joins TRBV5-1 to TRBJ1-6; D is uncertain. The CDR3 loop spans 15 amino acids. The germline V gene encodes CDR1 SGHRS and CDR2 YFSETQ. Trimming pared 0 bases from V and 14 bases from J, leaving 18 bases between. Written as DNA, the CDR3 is TGCGCCAGCAGCTTGGGGACGGTAGAGGGTTCGGCCCTCCACTTT. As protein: CASSLGTVEGSALHF.

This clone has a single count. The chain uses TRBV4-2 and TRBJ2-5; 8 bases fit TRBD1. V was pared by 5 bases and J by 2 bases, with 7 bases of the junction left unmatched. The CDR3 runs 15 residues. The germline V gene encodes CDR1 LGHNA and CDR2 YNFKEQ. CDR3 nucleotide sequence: TGTGCCAGCAGCGCCGGGACAGGTTTACAAGAGACCCAGTACTTC. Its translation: CASSAGTGLQETQYF.

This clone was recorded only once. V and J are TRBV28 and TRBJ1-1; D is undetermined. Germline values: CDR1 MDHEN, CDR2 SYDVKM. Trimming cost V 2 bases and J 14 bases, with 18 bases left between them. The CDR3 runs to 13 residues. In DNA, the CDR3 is TGTGCCAGCAGTTTACCTTCCCCGAGGATGGTCTTCTTT. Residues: CASSLPSPRMVFF.

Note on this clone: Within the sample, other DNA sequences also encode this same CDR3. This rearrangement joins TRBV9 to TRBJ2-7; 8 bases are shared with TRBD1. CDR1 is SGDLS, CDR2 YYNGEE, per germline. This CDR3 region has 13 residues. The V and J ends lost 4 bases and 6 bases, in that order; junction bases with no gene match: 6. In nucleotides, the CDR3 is TGTGCCAGCAGCCAAGACAGGGGAGGCGAGCAGTACTTC. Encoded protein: CASSQDRGGEQYF.

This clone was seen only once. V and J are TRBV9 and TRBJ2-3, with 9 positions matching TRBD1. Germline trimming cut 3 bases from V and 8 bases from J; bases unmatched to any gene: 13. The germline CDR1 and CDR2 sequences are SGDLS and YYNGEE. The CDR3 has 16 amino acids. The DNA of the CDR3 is TGTGCCAGCAGCGGGCCGGGACAGGGTTCCCGGGGTACGCAGTATTTT. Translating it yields CASSGPGQGSRGTQYF.

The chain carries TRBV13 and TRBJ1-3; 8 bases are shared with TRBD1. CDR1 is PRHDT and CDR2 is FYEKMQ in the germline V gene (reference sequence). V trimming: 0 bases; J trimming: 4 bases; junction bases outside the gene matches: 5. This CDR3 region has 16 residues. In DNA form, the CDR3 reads TGTGCCAGCAGCTTAGGCCAGGGGGCAAGGGGAAACACCATATATTTT. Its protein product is CASSLGQGARGNTIYF. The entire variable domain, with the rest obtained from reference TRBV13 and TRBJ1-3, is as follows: AAGVIQSPRHLIKEKRETATLKCYPIPRHDTVYWYQQGPGQDPQFLISFYEKMQSDKGSIPDRFSAQQFSDYHSELNMSSLELGDSALYFCASSLGQGARGNTIYFGEGSWLTVV.

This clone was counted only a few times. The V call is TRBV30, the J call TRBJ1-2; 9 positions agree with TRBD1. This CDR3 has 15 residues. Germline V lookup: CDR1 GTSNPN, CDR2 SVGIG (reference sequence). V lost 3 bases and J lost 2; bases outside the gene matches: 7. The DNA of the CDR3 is TGTGCCTGGAGGCGGGACAGGGCTGTAAACTATGGCTACACCTTC. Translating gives CAWRRDRAVNYGYTF.

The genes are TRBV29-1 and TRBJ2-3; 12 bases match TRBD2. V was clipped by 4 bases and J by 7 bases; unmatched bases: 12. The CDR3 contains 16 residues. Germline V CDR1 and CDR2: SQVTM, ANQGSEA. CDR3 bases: TGCAGCGTTGGCCCACCTCTAGCGGGGGGGCCAAATACGCAGTATTTT. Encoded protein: CSVGPPLAGGPNTQYF.

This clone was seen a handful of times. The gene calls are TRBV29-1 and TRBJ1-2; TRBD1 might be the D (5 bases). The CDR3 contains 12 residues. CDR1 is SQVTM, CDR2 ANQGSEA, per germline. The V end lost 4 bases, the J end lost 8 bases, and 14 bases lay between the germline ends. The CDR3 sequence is CSVGGTASGYTF. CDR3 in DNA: TGCAGCGTTGGCGGGACTGCCTCGGGCTACACCTTC. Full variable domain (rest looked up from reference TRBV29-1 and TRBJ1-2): SAVISQKPSRDICQRGTSLTIQCQVDSQVTMMFWYRQQPGQSLTLIATANQGSEATYESGFVIDKFPISRPNLTFSTLTVSNMSPEDSSIYLCSVGGTASGYTFGSGTRLTVV.

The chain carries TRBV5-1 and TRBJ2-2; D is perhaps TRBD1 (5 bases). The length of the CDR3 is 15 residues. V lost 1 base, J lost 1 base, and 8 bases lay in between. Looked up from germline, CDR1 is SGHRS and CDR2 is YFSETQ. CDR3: CASSLPQGNTGELFF. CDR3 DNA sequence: TGCGCCAGCAGCTTGCCCCAGGGGAACACCGGGGAGCTGTTTTTT. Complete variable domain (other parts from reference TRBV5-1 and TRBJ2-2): KAGVTQTPRYLIKTRGQQVTLSCSPISGHRSVSWYQQTPGQGLQFLFEYFSETQRNKGNFPGRFSGRQFSNSRSEMNVSTLELGDSALYLCASSLPQGNTGELFFGEGSRLTVL.

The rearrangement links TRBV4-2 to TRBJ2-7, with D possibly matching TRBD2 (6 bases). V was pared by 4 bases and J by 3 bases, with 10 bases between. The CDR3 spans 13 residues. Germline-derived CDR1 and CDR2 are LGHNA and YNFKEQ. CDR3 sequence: CASSLMGGYEQYF. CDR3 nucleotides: TGTGCCAGCAGCCTGATGGGAGGCTACGAGCAGTACTTC.

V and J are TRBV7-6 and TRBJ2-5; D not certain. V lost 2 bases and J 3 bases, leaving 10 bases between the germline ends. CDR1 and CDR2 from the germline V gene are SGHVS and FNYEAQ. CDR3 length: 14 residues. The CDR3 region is CASSLTPGKETQYF. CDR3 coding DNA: TGTGCCAGCAGCTTAACTCCTGGGAAAGAGACCCAGTACTTC.

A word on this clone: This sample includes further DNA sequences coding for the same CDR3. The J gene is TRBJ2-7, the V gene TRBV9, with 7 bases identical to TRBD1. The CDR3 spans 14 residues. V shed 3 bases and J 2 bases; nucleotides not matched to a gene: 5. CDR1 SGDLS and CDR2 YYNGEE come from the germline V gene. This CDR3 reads CASSAGQTPYEQYF. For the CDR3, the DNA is TGTGCCAGCAGCGCGGGACAGACTCCCTACGAGCAGTACTTC.

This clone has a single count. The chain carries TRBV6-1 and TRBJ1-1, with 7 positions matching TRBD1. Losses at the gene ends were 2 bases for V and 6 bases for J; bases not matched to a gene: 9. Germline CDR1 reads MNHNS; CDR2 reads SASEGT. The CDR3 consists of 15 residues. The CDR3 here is CASSEIQGVVAEAFF. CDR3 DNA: TGTGCCAGCAGTGAAATTCAGGGGGTGGTCGCTGAAGCTTTCTTT.

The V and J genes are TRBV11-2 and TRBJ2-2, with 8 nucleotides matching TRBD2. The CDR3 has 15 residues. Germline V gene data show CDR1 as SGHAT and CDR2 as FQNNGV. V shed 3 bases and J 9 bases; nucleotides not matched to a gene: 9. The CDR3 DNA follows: TGTGCCAGCAGCTTTGACCGGGGGGGCATCCGGGAGCTGTTTTTT. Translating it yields CASSFDRGGIRELFF.

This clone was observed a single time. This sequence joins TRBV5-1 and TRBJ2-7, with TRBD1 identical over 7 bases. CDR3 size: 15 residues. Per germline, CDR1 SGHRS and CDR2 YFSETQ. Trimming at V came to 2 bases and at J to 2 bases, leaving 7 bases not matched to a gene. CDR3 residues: CASSLTRQGPYEQYF. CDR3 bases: TGCGCCAGCAGCTTAACTCGACAGGGACCCTACGAGCAGTACTTC.

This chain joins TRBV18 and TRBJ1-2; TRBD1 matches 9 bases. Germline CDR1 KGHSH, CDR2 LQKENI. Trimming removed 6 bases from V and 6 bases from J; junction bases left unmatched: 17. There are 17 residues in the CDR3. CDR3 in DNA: TGTGCCAGCTCTCGGTTACAGGGGGCGCATGGGACCGATGGCTACACCTTC. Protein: CASSRLQGAHGTDGYTF.

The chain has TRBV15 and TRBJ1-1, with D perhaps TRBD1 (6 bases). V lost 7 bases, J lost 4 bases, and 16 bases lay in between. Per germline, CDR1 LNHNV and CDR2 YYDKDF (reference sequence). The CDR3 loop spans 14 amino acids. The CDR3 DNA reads TGTGCCACCACCCCGGGGGGCATGGGCACTGAAGCTTTCTTT. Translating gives CATTPGGMGTEAFF.

The CDR3, as DNA: TGTGCCAGTAGTATAGGACGGAGTAACTCTGGAAACACCATATATTTT. It codes for CASSIGRSNSGNTIYF. The V call is TRBV19, the J call TRBJ1-3; D is uncertain. This CDR3 has 16 amino acids. Germline V gives CDR1 LNHDA, CDR2 SQIVND (reference sequence). Trimming pared 1 base from V and 0 bases from J, leaving 10 bases between.

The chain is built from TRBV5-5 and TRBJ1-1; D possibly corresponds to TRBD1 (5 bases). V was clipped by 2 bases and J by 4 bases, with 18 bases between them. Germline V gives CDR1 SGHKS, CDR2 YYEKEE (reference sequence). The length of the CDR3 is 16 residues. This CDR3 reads CASSFGGGELGTEAFF. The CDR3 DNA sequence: TGTGCCAGCAGCTTTGGGGGAGGGGAGTTGGGCACTGAAGCTTTCTTT.

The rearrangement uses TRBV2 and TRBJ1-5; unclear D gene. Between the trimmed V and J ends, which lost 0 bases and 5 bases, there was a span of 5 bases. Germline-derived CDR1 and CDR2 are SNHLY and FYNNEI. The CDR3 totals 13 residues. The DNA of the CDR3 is TGTGCCAGCAGTGAAGCAGCAGATCAGCCCCAGCATTTT. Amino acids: CASSEAADQPQHF. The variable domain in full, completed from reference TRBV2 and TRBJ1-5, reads EPEVTQTPSHQVTQMGQEVILRCVPISNHLYFYWYRQILGQKVEFLVSFYNNEISEKSEIFDDQFSVERPDGSNFTLKIRSTKLEDSAMYFCASSEAADQPQHFGDGTRLSIL.

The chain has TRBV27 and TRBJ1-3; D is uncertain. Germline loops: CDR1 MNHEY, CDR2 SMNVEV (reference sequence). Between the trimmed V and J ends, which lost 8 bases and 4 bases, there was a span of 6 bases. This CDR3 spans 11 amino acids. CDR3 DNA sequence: TGTGCCAGCGCCCGAGGAAACACCATATATTTT. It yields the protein CASARGNTIYF.

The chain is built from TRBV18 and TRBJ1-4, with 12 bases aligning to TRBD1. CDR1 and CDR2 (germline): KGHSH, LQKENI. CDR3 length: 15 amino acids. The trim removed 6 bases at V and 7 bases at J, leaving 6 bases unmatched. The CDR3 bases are TGTGCCAGCTCCAAACCGGGACAGGGGGCTGAAAAACTGTTTTTT. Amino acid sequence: CASSKPGQGAEKLFF. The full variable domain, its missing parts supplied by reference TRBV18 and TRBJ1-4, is NAGVMQNPRHLVRRRGQEARLRCSPMKGHSHVYWYRQLPEEGLKFMVYLQKENIIDESGMPKERFSAEFPKEGPSILRIQQVVRGDSAAYFCASSKPGQGAEKLFFGSGTQLSVL.

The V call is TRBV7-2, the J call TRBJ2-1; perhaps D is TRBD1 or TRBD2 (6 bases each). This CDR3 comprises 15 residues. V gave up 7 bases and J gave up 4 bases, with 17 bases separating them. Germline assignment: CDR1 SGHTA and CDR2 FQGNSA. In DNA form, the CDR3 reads TGTGCCAGCATAGGGGGGCAGTCAATATACAATGAGCAGTTCTTC. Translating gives CASIGGQSIYNEQFF.